This T cell receptor (beta chain) was sequenced for a study of PD-1 blockade in classical Hodgkin lymphoma. Time point specified: cycle 4 day 1 (C4D1), after more than 5 weeks of nivolumab. Patients all relapsed after autologous stem cell transplantation, and there was variation in brentuximab vedotin exposure. TCRdb's copy holds only in-frame clones and misses some; the assay was immunoSEQ multiplex PCR. The data contain roughly 94,000 clones, more than 85% of them singletons. CDR3 length: 14 residues. With V trimmed by 4 bases and J by 10 bases, 5 bases remained unmatched. CDR1 and CDR2 from the germline V gene are MNHEY and SMNVEV (reference sequence). Study-wide results and limits: Compared with healthy donors, newly diagnosed patients reportedly showed lower baseline TCR diversity. Significant TCR diversity gains by C4D1 occurred in CD4+ but not CD8+ cells.

A remark on this clone: The antigen remains undetermined.

The chain uses TRBV27 and TRBJ2-1; 12 bases agree with TRBD2. The sequence came from a human donor with classical Hodgkin lymphoma. The sequencing used peripheral blood mononuclear cells (PBMCs), collected before the fourth cycle of nivolumab. In DNA, the CDR3 is TGTGCCAGCAGTTGGGGACTAGCGGGCTCAGAGCAGTTCTTC. Translating it yields CASSWGLAGSEQFF.